The T cell receptor (beta chain) under discussion was sequenced for a study of T cells after yellow fever vaccination. Study-level background: Preparation of fractions with low cell numbers was performed using SMART-Seq v4 Ultra Low Input.

The sample holds a few counts of this clonotype. Its antigen is unknown. The authors made TCR cDNA by 5'RACE template switching, adding a universal primer site and UMIs. TCRdb redid the calling of the 5' RACE reads with MiXCR, one entry per CDR3 protein. This table holds approximately 300,000 distinct CDR3 sequences, around a tenth found once. Study observations and caveats: Relatively few clonotypes were ones that appeared in both CD4 and CD8 compartments. Clones from primary vaccination mostly reappeared after the booster (96% CD4, about 88% CD8).

This TCR was recovered from a man younger than 35 who received the YFV17D yellow fever vaccine. The material sequenced was CD4+ T cells sorted from PBMCs, taken 45 days after the yellow fever booster vaccination.

The CDR3 nucleotides read TGTGCCACCAGTGTAGCAGGGGGAGAGACCCAGTACTTC. Its translation is CATSVAGGETQYF. The chain has TRBV24-1 and TRBJ2-5; 7 bases align to TRBD1. The germline V gene encodes CDR1 KGHDR and CDR2 SFDVKD. The CDR3 runs 13 residues. J gave up 4 bases and V 5 bases, and 3 bases lay outside the gene matches.